This T cell receptor beta chain was obtained from a study of cytomegalovirus exposure and HLA in healthy donors. Of note for this clone: The antigen is unknown.

The PCR was carried out with 60 Vbeta primers and 13 Jbeta primers. Sequencing was performed with immunoSEQ multiplex PCR; in TCRdb, only in-frame clones are kept and a portion is missing. The repertoire holds fewer than 120,000 clones, with more than 65% as singletons. Study-level points and caveats: When presence/absence was analysed, sequencing depth was taken to be roughly uniform across donors. Despite most TCR sequences being rare, some public TCRs occurred in many donors.

This receptor was obtained from a man aged 30 to 39 in good health and CMV-seropositive. Sequenced material: PBMCs.

The DNA of the CDR3 is TGTGCCAGCAGCCCCGACTTGCCAGATACGCAGTATTTT. This codes for CASSPDLPDTQYF. The chain employs TRBV9 and TRBJ2-3, with unresolved D. The length of the CDR3 is 13 residues. Germline V CDR1 and CDR2: SGDLS, YYNGEE. Trimming shortened V by 4 bases and J by 4 bases, and 10 bases separated the two germline ends.